A selection of T cell receptor beta chains follows, all from one sample in a study of blood T cells in healthy people across ages. One entry per CDR3 protein results from TCRdb running MiXCR on the 5' RACE reads. The data hold 700,000 or so distinct CDR3 sequences, with about 43% observed a single time. Input material: blood. The receptors shown here come from a man older than 75 in good health. Each CDR3 is given with its conserved first and last residue. Clone size is shown for a subset of rows, as once, few, many or a class of expanded clone.

size: NA
V: TRBV21-1
CDR3: CASSSHAIGSEGTSGITDTQYF

size: once
V: TRBV27
CDR3: CASSLSLSSTDTQYF

size: few
V: TRBV7-6
CDR3: CASSLGAGGSEQYF

size: NA
V: TRBV6-1
CDR3: CAITPGRGRSYEQYF

size: many
V: TRBV20-1
CDR3: CSADPGTGGTDTQYF

size: NA
V: TRBV6-2/TRBV6-3
CDR3: CASSLLEGAETQYF

size: NA
V: TRBV7-9
CDR3: CASSEYRGFGETQYF

size: NA
V: TRBV4-3
CDR3: CASSHKGTGELFF

size: NA
V: TRBV6-2/TRBV6-3
CDR3: CASTAVWTGGSEKQYF

size: NA
V: TRBV12-3/TRBV12-4
CDR3: CASSPGVGGYEQYF

size: few
V: TRBV7-2
CDR3: CASSSDRRGAGSYEQYF

size: few
V: TRBV7-6
CDR3: CASSQGQALSGANVLTF